This T cell receptor (beta chain) originates from a study of metastatic and nonmetastatic thyroid tumors. As for the study in general: Peripheral blood and tumor or nodule samples from malignant and benign thyroid patients were compared.

Authors' data handling: The distant-metastasis classifier for papillary thyroid cancer was built from CDR3 differences across clinicopathological groups. Using MiXCR, TCRdb reanalyzed the PCR reads. Here the V and J calls rest on TCRdb's processing, not on the authors' analysis. The table shows roughly 57,000 clones, with roughly 20% occurring only once. There were no patients who had received any treatment before thyroid surgery. Study-wide findings and caveats: Reports indicated that malignant thyroid tumors showed significantly higher TCR beta diversity than benign nodules did, in blood and tumor.

This clone was counted at least ten times. The antigen is undetermined. Sequencing was carried out using blood. This receptor was identified in a female donor with papillary thyroid cancer or a benign thyroid nodule (not recorded which). Some clones in this sample may be carry-over from other donors' samples.

As DNA, the CDR3 is TGTGCCAGCGGGGAGCGGGAGGGGCGCCAGTTCTTC. Translating gives CASGEREGRQFF. The chain links TRBV6-4 to TRBJ2-1; 10 bases line up with TRBD2. The germline V gene has CDR1 MRHNA and CDR2 SNTAGT. This CDR3 is built from 12 residues. With V trimmed by 8 bases and J by 13 bases, 8 bases remained unmatched.